This T cell receptor beta chain was found in a study of beta chain features in type 1 diabetes. As for the study in general: Healthy donors and patients showed comparable age, gender and cell yields. Regarding the study as a whole: The naive, central memory and Treg TCRB repertoires looked more alike in patients than they did in healthy donors. No resolution was reached here on whether HLA type influences TCRB rearrangement. Shortening of TCRB CDR3s, moderate but significant, appeared in all four CD4+ subsets of Type 1 diabetes patients.

From germline, CDR1 is SGHNT and CDR2 YYREEE (reference sequence). Trimming took off 1 base at V and 1 base at J, with 4 bases between the two ends. CDR3 length: 13 residues. Reverse transcription of all isolated RNA meant that expressed TCRB transcripts were sequenced. Profiling relied on immunoSEQ multiplex PCR, and the TCRdb table lists in-frame clones only, not all of them. The sample records hundreds of thousands of clones, about a tenth being singletons. This clone showed up just a few times. The target antigen is unknown. The same CDR3 can be traced to other DNA sequences in this sample. The sequence came from a man under 40 with type 1 diabetes. V gene TRBV5-4 combines with J gene TRBJ2-3; no clear D. The material sequenced was naive CD4+ T cells from blood. The CDR3 loop reads CASSLSGTDTQYF. CDR3 DNA: TGTGCCAGCAGCTTGTCCGGCACAGATACGCAGTATTTT.